The T cell receptor (beta chain) described here comes from a study of cytomegalovirus exposure and HLA in healthy donors. At the level of the study: Clustering assigned about 76% of the approximately 400 genotyped donors to the Caucasian-associated ancestry cluster.

It was with 60 Vbeta and 13 Jbeta primers that the PCR ran. Assay: immunoSEQ multiplex PCR; the TCRdb copy retains only in-frame clones and omits some. The table includes around 98,000 clones, 60% to 80% detected once. The trim removed 4 bases at V and 8 bases at J, leaving 16 bases unmatched. Germline CDR1 is SEHNR and CDR2 is FQNEAQ (reference sequence). This CDR3 has 18 residues. The sequenced sample was PBMCs. The chain carries TRBV7-9 and TRBJ2-1, with 11 bases aligning to TRBD2. This TCR came from a woman aged 40-49 years in good health and CMV-seronegative. The chain's CDR3 is CASSWGGYSGGAPDEQFF. CDR3 nucleotide sequence: TGTGCCAGCAGCTGGGGGGGTTATAGCGGGGGGGCTCCCGATGAGCAGTTCTTC.